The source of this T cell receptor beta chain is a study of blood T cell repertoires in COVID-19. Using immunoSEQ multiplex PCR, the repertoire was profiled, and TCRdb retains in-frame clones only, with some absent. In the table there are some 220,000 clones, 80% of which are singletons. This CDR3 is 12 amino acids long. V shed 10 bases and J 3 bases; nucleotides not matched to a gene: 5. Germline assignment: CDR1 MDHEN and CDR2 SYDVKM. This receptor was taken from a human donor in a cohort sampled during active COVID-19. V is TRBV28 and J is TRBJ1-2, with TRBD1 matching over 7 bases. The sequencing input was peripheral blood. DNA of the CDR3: TGTGCCACGTACACAGGGGACTATGGCTACACCTTC. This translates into CATYTGDYGYTF.